The 5 T cell receptor beta chains presented below share a single source sample, sequenced in a study of vaccination and CD4 T cells after COVID-19. Stated treatment: roughly nine-day PBMC culture with coronavirus spike peptide pools or control peptides (ViraFEST assay). Cultured CD4+ T cell DNA underwent sequencing with the Oncomine TCR Beta short-read assay. A single record per CDR3 protein comes from TCRdb applying MiXCR to the PCR reads. The sample comprises 15,000 to 20,000 distinct CDR3 sequences, around three fifths of which are singletons, and around a tenth rests with the top ten. Which antigens these TCRs recognize remains unknown. Sequenced material: CD4+ T cells from blood, cultured in vitro. These receptors were taken from a human donor who had recovered from COVID-19.

V and J are TRBV11-2 and TRBJ1-5; D remains unclear. The germline V gene has CDR1 SGHAT and CDR2 FQNNGV. Trimming left V 2 bases short and J 0 bases short, with 8 bases between. The CDR3 has 15 residues. CDR3 protein: CASSLTSDSNQPQHF. In DNA form, the CDR3 reads TGTGCCAGCAGCTTAACTTCCGATAGCAATCAGCCCCAGCATTTT.

This clonotype came up a few times. The chain uses TRBV20-1 and TRBJ1-5; D is possibly TRBD1 (6 bases). CDR3 size: 14 residues. The V gene's germline CDR1 is DFQATT and CDR2 SNEGSKA (reference sequence). V was shortened by 5 bases and J by 1 base, with 12 bases between the two germline ends. CDR3 bases: TGCAGTGCTCTCAGGGGTGGGAGCAATCAGCCCCAGCATTTT. Translated: CSALRGGSNQPQHF.

This chain uses TRBV4-2 with TRBJ2-1; D is possibly TRBD1 (6 bases). The length of the CDR3 is 16 residues. From germline, CDR1 is LGHNA and CDR2 YNFKEQ. V lost 9 bases and J lost 5, with 23 bases in between. The CDR3, as DNA: TGTGCCAGTCACCAGGGGTTTGGACAGAAGGACAATGAGCAGTTCTTC. It encodes CASHQGFGQKDNEQFF.

This clonotype was counted a single time. The V gene is TRBV11-3, the J gene TRBJ2-1; D may match TRBD1 or TRBD2 (6 bases each). The CDR3 is 15 residues long. The V end lost 5 bases, the J end lost 4 bases, and 15 bases lay between the germline ends. In germline, CDR1 is SGHNT, CDR2 YENEEA. DNA for the CDR3: TGTGCCAGCAGCCCCCAGGAGGGGGAATACAATGAGCAGTTCTTC. Protein: CASSPQEGEYNEQFF.

The genes are TRBV28 and TRBJ1-5; 7 positions match TRBD1. CDR1 and CDR2 from the germline V gene are MDHEN and SYDVKM. The CDR3 length is 14 residues. With 7 bases clipped from V and 5 bases from J, the junction kept 8 bases outside the gene matches. In DNA form, the CDR3 reads TGTGCCAGCATCCTTGACAGGGCTGATCAGCCCCAGCATTTT. Its protein is CASILDRADQPQHF.